This T cell receptor (beta chain) was captured by sequencing in a study of T cell clones after liver transplantation. Some clones are missing from TCRdb's copy, which holds only in-frame ones; the method was immunoSEQ multiplex PCR. The sample holds fewer than 85,000 clones; about four fifths are singletons and the top ten take about 0.79%. The source is a human patient who received a liver transplant. Some T cells here may be from the graft donor. The sample consisted of CD4+ T cells from blood, taken 12 months after liver transplant.

The CDR3 loop is CASSPSLAGGGGELFF. As DNA, the CDR3 is TGTGCCAGCAGCCCTTCCCTAGCGGGAGGGGGTGGGGAGCTGTTTTTT. This chain links TRBV11-2 with TRBJ2-2, with 12 bases matching TRBD2. The CDR3 loop spans 16 amino acids. V was clipped by 5 bases and J by 8 bases; unmatched bases: 9. Germline CDR1 is SGHAT and CDR2 is FQNNGV.